This TCR beta chain comes out of a study of early T cells in non-severe SARS-CoV-2 infection. Study information: Chains stayed unpaired after sequencing of bulk RNA from unsorted whole blood. Broader study findings: Anti-spike CD8 specificities were favored by VDJdb matching, whose results missed private and CD4 specificities.

The table lists this clonotype with a few counts. What it binds is unknown. This CDR3 contains 14 residues. Per germline, CDR1 SGHRS and CDR2 YFSETQ. V was pared by 0 bases and J by 12 bases, with 7 bases of the junction left unmatched. Tagging with unique molecular identifiers was applied to individual cDNA molecules. One entry per CDR3 protein, called by TCRdb with MiXCR from the 5' RACE reads. The sample carries 86,000 or so distinct CDR3 sequences, 5% to 7% recorded once. The source is an adult who was a healthcare worker with PCR-confirmed SARS-CoV-2 infection or an uninfected control (not recorded which). Sequencing input: whole blood. The chain uses TRBV5-1 and TRBJ1-1; 11 bases map to TRBD1. CDR3 amino acids: CASSLDRDRGISFF. The CDR3 region has the DNA TGCGCCAGCAGCTTGGATAGGGACAGGGGGATATCTTTCTTT.